The 8 T cell receptor beta chains below all came from one sample that was sequenced in a study of identical twins. TCRdb independently ran MiXCR on the 5' RACE reads; one entry per CDR3 protein. The sample shows approximately 470,000 distinct CDR3 sequences, 12% to 15% of them seen only once. These same data were also listed under a study on yellow fever vaccine responses in identical twins.

The sequencing input was CD4+ T cells sorted from blood. These receptors originate from a young woman in good health.

This clonotype appeared many times. This chain uses TRBV9 with TRBJ2-3; D is undetermined. The CDR3 contains 12 residues. Per germline, CDR1 SGDLS and CDR2 YYNGEE. With 2 bases removed from V and 4 bases from J, the gap between germline ends came to 5 bases. CDR3 DNA: TGTGCCAGCAGCGTTGGGGCAGATACGCAGTATTTT. Translated: CASSVGADTQYF.

This clonotype was seen a few times. The chain is built from TRBV10-3 and TRBJ2-1; the match to TRBD2 covers 11 bases. After removal of 3 bases from V and 15 bases from J, the junction contained 7 bases not matched to a gene. Germline V gene sequence: CDR1 ENHRY, CDR2 SYGVKD. This CDR3 spans 13 amino acids. The DNA of the CDR3 is TGTGCCATCAGTGATGGGACTAGCGGCCCGGGGTTCTTC. Residues: CAISDGTSGPGFF.

The chain combines TRBV3-1 with TRBJ2-3, with D possibly called TRBD1 or TRBD2 (5 bases each). From germline, CDR1 is LGHDT and CDR2 YNNKEL (reference sequence). The CDR3 consists of 16 residues. Trimming took 4 bases from V and 0 from J, leaving 14 bases between them. CDR3 sequence reads: CASSRGSGGSTDTQYF. The CDR3 coding sequence is TGTGCCAGCAGCCGGGGGAGCGGCGGTAGCACAGATACGCAGTATTTT.

This clonotype was picked up a small number of times. This chain joins TRBV12-3 or TRBV12-4 and TRBJ1-2; a weak D match, TRBD1 (5 bases). The CDR3 loop spans 14 amino acids. The V end lost 7 bases, the J end lost 4 bases, and 16 bases lay between the germline ends. The CDR3 DNA sequence: TGTGCCAGCACCCCGGACACACAAACCTATGGCTACACCTTC. Encoded protein: CASTPDTQTYGYTF.

This clonotype turned up a few times. V gene TRBV12-3 or TRBV12-4 combines with J gene TRBJ2-1, with a weak D call TRBD2 (6 bases). V lost 5 bases to trimming and J lost 9 bases, with 11 bases between them. The CDR3 has 12 amino acids. The CDR3 DNA sequence: TGTGCCAGCAGTAAGACTAGTCTTGAGCAGTTCTTC. It specifies CASSKTSLEQFF.

V gene TRBV20-1 combines with J gene TRBJ2-4; D unclear. The CDR3 consists of 11 residues. V lost 7 bases and J 0 bases, leaving 4 bases between the germline ends. The V gene's germline CDR1 is DFQATT and CDR2 SNEGSKA (reference sequence). CDR3 sequence reads: CSVRAKNIQYF. The CDR3 DNA sequence: TGCAGTGTCCGAGCCAAAAACATTCAGTACTTC.

This clonotype appeared many times. V is TRBV5-1 and J is TRBJ2-7; a weak D match, TRBD2 (5 bases). The V gene's germline CDR1 is SGHRS and CDR2 YFSETQ. The CDR3 runs 15 residues. V lost 0 bases and J 5 bases, leaving 15 bases between the germline ends. The CDR3 DNA reads TGCGCCAGCAGCTTGGCCGGGGTCCAAAGGGACGAGCAGTACTTC. Protein: CASSLAGVQRDEQYF.

This clonotype has just a few counts. This rearrangement joins TRBV5-6 to TRBJ2-3; 8 bases agree with TRBD2. Trimming removed 1 base from V and 5 bases from J; junction bases left unmatched: 9. The CDR3 is made up of 16 amino acids. The germline V gene has CDR1 SGHDT and CDR2 YYEEEE. This chain's CDR3 is CASSLNGGAKGDTQYF. The CDR3 DNA reads TGTGCCAGCAGCTTGAACGGGGGGGCCAAGGGAGATACGCAGTATTTT.